These 27 T cell receptor beta chains were all obtained from the same sample, sequenced in a study of T cell clonality in common variable immunodeficiency. Their antigens remain unidentified. General study findings and limits: Common variable immunodeficiency TCR beta sequences reportedly had fewer deletions and N-nucleotide insertions.

Sequenced by immunoSEQ multiplex PCR; TCRdb stores in-frame clones only, minus some. The repertoire consists of around 21,000 clones, none detected only once. The specimen was peripheral blood mononuclear cells. All receptors derive from a human donor with common variable immunodeficiency.

Turning to this clone: The DNA ends 3 residues before the CDR3 does, and the rest of the CDR3 is filled in from the germline J gene. J is TRBJ1-3 and V is TRBV7-6; a possible D gene is TRBD1 (5 bases). Germline CDR1 SGHVS, CDR2 FNYEAQ. The CDR3 spans 16 residues. V lost 6 bases and J lost 4, with 19 bases in between. The CDR3 is CASSFTVREAGNTIYF. CDR3 DNA (partial): TGTGCCAGCAGTTTCACGGTCAGGGAGGCGGGAAACACC.

This clone was seen repeatedly, ten times or more. The sequence runs out 3 residues before the end of the CDR3; the remainder is reconstructed from the germline J gene. The chain employs TRBV5-1 and TRBJ1-2; no clear D gene. V dropped 4 bases and J dropped 3 bases, with 10 bases sitting between them. The V gene's germline CDR1 is SGHRS and CDR2 YFSETQ. CDR3 length: 13 residues. CDR3 sequence reads: CASSKGPDYGYTF. The CDR3 DNA, read in part, is TGCGCCAGCAGCAAGGGTCCGGACTATGGC.

There are a few counts of this clone. The missing CDR3 end, 3 residues past where the read stops, is filled in from the germline J gene. The chain is built from TRBV19 and TRBJ1-1, with TRBD1 as a possible D gene (6 bases). Germline-derived CDR1 and CDR2 are LNHDA and SQIVND (reference sequence). The CDR3 is 18 residues long. V dropped 0 bases and J dropped 0 bases, with 17 bases sitting between them. The CDR3 bases that were read are TGTGCCAGTAGTATAGATCGCAGTTGGTCAGGGGTGAACACTGAA. Translating it yields CASSIDRSWSGVNTE. The entire CDR3 sequence reads CASSIDRSWSGVNTEAFF.

As concerns this clone: The observed sequence ends 3 residues before the CDR3 terminus, with the missing tail filled in from the germline J gene. The chain joins TRBV7-9 to TRBJ1-5; D unclear. V was pared by 5 bases and J by 3 bases, with 14 bases between. The CDR3 is 15 residues long. CDR1 is SEHNR and CDR2 is FQNEAQ in the germline V gene (reference sequence). The DNA read from the CDR3 is TGTGCCAGCAGCGCCACGGGTCTAGTCAATCAGCCC. The encoded protein is CASSATGLVNQP. The entire CDR3 sequence reads CASSATGLVNQPQHF. Filled out from reference TRBV7-9 and TRBJ1-5, the complete variable domain reads DTGVSQNPRHKITKRGQNVTFRCDPISEHNRLYWYRQTLGQGPEFLTYFQNEAQLEKSRLLSDRFSAERPKGSFSTLEIQRTEQGDSAMYLCASSATGLVNQPQHFGDGTRLSIL.

This clone occurred many times. The read terminates 3 residues ahead of where the CDR3 ends, so the germline J gene completes it. The V call is TRBV20-1, the J call TRBJ1-2; TRBD1 agrees at 9 bases. The trim removed 1 base at V and 6 bases at J, leaving 15 bases unmatched. This CDR3 region has 17 residues. Germline-derived CDR1 and CDR2 are DFQATT and SNEGSKA (reference sequence). The CDR3 is CSARGSGQGEIPHGYTF. The sequenced part of the CDR3 DNA is TGCAGTGCTAGAGGATCGGGACAGGGAGAAATTCCTCATGGC.

Turning to this clone: The missing CDR3 end, 3 residues past where the read stops, is filled in from the germline J gene. The chain combines TRBV20-1 with TRBJ1-4; D is unclear. Trimming removed 6 bases from V and 0 bases from J, with 8 bases in between. The germline V gene has CDR1 DFQATT and CDR2 SNEGSKA (reference sequence). The CDR3 extends over 13 amino acids. CDR3 sequence: CSASHPTNEKLFF. The covered CDR3 bases are TGCAGTGCGTCACACCCAACTAATGAAAAA.

This clone was recorded many times. The read is 3 residues too short to cover the CDR3 end, so that end is filled in from the germline J gene. The V call is TRBV10-3, the J call TRBJ2-3; D gene ambiguous. Trimming took 2 bases from V and 0 from J, leaving 15 bases between them. There are 17 residues in the CDR3. Germline V lookup: CDR1 ENHRY, CDR2 SYGVKD. The chain's CDR3 is CAISETISRSSTDTQYF. The CDR3 DNA, read in part, is TGTGCCATCAGTGAGACTATCAGTCGCTCTAGCACAGATACG.

A word on this clone: The read ends 3 residues before the CDR3 terminus; that terminus is restored from the germline J gene. V and J are TRBV18 and TRBJ2-2; possibly TRBD1 for D (5 bases). V lost 0 bases, J lost 0 bases, and 8 bases lay in between. Germline-derived CDR1 and CDR2 are KGHSH and LQKENI. There are 16 residues in the CDR3. The part of the CDR3 DNA that was read is TGTGCCAGCTCACCACCCCAGGGCCCGAACACCGGGGAG. Its translation: CASSPPQGPNTGE. The full CDR3 protein reads CASSPPQGPNTGELFF.

At least ten counts were recorded for this clone. The missing CDR3 end, 3 residues past where the read stops, is filled in from the germline J gene. J is TRBJ1-4 and V is TRBV5-1, with a possible D match to TRBD1 (6 bases). CDR1 and CDR2 (germline): SGHRS, YFSETQ. The CDR3 length is 15 residues. With 4 bases removed from V and 5 bases from J, the gap between germline ends came to 15 bases. CDR3 DNA, as far as it was read: TGCGCCAGCAGCATCATCGGGACAAAGAATGAAAAA. This translates into CASSIIGTKNEK. The complete CDR3 protein is CASSIIGTKNEKLFF.

This clone turned up a few times. The observed sequence ends 3 residues before the CDR3 terminus, with the missing tail filled in from the germline J gene. The gene calls are TRBV5-1 and TRBJ2-3; D is possibly TRBD1 (6 bases). The ends were cut back, 0 bases at V and 4 bases at J, with 12 bases in the middle. The CDR3 sequence is 15 residues long. CDR1 and CDR2 (germline): SGHRS, YFSETQ. The CDR3 spells CASSLGQGFSDTQYF. Partial CDR3 DNA: TGCGCCAGCAGCTTGGGGCAGGGGTTCTCAGATACG.

This clone has a count of ten or more. Partial CDR3 DNA: TGTGCCAGCTCACCCCCTATTCGGGCGGGAGGGAATGAG. Protein sequence: CASSPPIRAGGNE. The CDR3 as a whole reads CASSPPIRAGGNEQFF. The chain carries TRBV18 and TRBJ2-1; TRBD2 matches 9 bases. Read data end 3 residues before the CDR3 end; the end is taken from the germline J gene. Losses at the gene ends were 3 bases for V and 7 bases for J; bases not matched to a gene: 10. CDR3 length: 16 residues. Per germline, CDR1 KGHSH and CDR2 LQKENI. Supplemented by reference TRBV18 and TRBJ2-1, the full variable domain reads NAGVMQNPRHLVRRRGQEARLRCSPMKGHSHVYWYRQLPEEGLKFMVYLQKENIIDESGMPKERFSAEFPKEGPSILRIQQVVRGDSAAYFCASSPPIRAGGNEQFFGPGTRLTVL.

Comments on this clone: The read finishes 3 residues shy of the CDR3 end, and the germline J gene is used to complete it. The chain links TRBV19 to TRBJ1-2; 9 positions agree with TRBD1. There are 13 residues in the CDR3. V lost 8 bases and J lost 2; bases outside the gene matches: 3. CDR1 is LNHDA and CDR2 is SQIVND in the germline V gene (reference sequence). The sequenced CDR3 bases are TGTGCCAGTCGACAGGGGGTAAACTATGGC. It translates to CASRQGVNYG. The full CDR3 protein reads CASRQGVNYGYTF.

This clone showed up just a few times. The missing CDR3 end, 3 residues past where the read stops, is filled in from the germline J gene. The V and J genes are TRBV18 and TRBJ1-3, with D perhaps TRBD1 (5 bases). V shed 6 bases and J shed 4 bases, with 10 bases lying between them. Looked up from germline, CDR1 is KGHSH and CDR2 is LQKENI. This CDR3 comprises 13 residues. The CDR3 is CASSEGAGNTIYF. The part of the CDR3 DNA that was read is TGTGCCAGCTCCGAAGGGGCCGGAAACACC.

The table lists this clone with many counts. The DNA ends 3 residues before the CDR3 does, and the rest of the CDR3 is filled in from the germline J gene. V is TRBV2 and J is TRBJ2-5; possibly TRBD1 for D (5 bases). Trimming left V 7 bases short and J 4 bases short, with 13 bases between. CDR1 and CDR2 from the germline V gene are SNHLY and FYNNEI. The length of the CDR3 is 13 residues. The CDR3 bases that were read are TGTGCCAGCACGATAAACCAGGGAGAGACC. Translated: CASTINQGET. The whole CDR3 region reads CASTINQGETQYF.

This clone was picked up many times. The read falls 3 residues short of the CDR3 end, and the missing part is taken from the germline J gene. This rearrangement joins TRBV30 to TRBJ2-7, with TRBD2 as a possible D gene (7 bases). V shed 2 bases and J shed 4 bases, with 18 bases lying between them. CDR1 is GTSNPN, CDR2 SVGIG, per germline (reference sequence). CDR3 length: 15 amino acids. This CDR3 is CAWSIPGGNAYEQYF. The sequenced part of the CDR3 DNA is TGTGCCTGGAGTATTCCGGGGGGCAATGCGTACGAG.

This clone has a handful of counts. The sequenced fragment ends 3 residues before the CDR3 boundary, so the rest is inferred from the germline J gene. V gene TRBV18 combines with J gene TRBJ1-3, with D perhaps matching TRBD1 (6 bases). CDR1 is KGHSH and CDR2 is LQKENI in the germline V gene. Deletions cut 5 bases from V and 0 bases from J, with 14 bases between. The CDR3 runs to 16 residues. CDR3 DNA (partial): TGTGCCAGCTCAACACTACAGGGCTTCTCTGGAAACACC. This translates into CASSTLQGFSGNT. The CDR3, in full, reads CASSTLQGFSGNTIYF.

This clone was seen a few times. The read comes to an end 3 residues before the CDR3 does, leaving the germline J gene to fill in the end. This chain joins TRBV20-1 and TRBJ2-3; TRBD2 matches at 7 bases. V lost 3 bases and J lost 5; bases outside the gene matches: 8. The V gene's germline CDR1 is DFQATT and CDR2 SNEGSKA (reference sequence). This CDR3 is built from 14 residues. CDR3 bases read: TGCAGTGCTAGTCGCGGGAGTTCGAGAGATACG. The encoded protein is CSASRGSSRDT. The full CDR3 protein is CSASRGSSRDTQYF.

Remarks on this clone: The read comes to an end 3 residues before the CDR3 does, leaving the germline J gene to fill in the end. This sample also contains other DNA sequences that code for the same CDR3. V and J are TRBV2 and TRBJ2-7; 7 bases fit TRBD2. The germline CDR1 and CDR2 sequences are SNHLY and FYNNEI. The V segment lost 1 base and the J segment 1 base; nucleotides outside the gene matches: 7. The CDR3 contains 16 residues. The sequenced CDR3 bases are TGTGCCAGCAGTGAAGACACTAGCGTTTTTTCCTACGAG. Its translation: CASSEDTSVFSYE. The entire CDR3 protein is CASSEDTSVFSYEQYF.

Details on this clone: Read coverage stops 3 residues before the CDR3 terminus; the germline J gene supplies the remainder. The rearrangement links TRBV2 to TRBJ2-7; 8 bases line up with TRBD1. V lost 5 bases and J lost 2; bases outside the gene matches: 8. The CDR3 loop spans 15 amino acids. In germline, CDR1 is SNHLY, CDR2 FYNNEI. CDR3 DNA, as far as it was read: TGTGCCAGCAGTAGGGACAGGTGGGGGGCCTACGAG. It yields the protein CASSRDRWGAYE. In full, the CDR3 is CASSRDRWGAYEQYF. Supplemented by reference TRBV2 and TRBJ2-7, the full variable domain reads EPEVTQTPSHQVTQMGQEVILRCVPISNHLYFYWYRQILGQKVEFLVSFYNNEISEKSEIFDDQFSVERPDGSNFTLKIRSTKLEDSAMYFCASSRDRWGAYEQYFGPGTRLTVT.

This clone was seen a handful of times. The DNA ends 3 residues before the CDR3 does, and the rest of the CDR3 is filled in from the germline J gene. The V gene is TRBV11-2, the J gene TRBJ1-2, with 8 bases that match TRBD1. Germline V lookup: CDR1 SGHAT, CDR2 FQNNGV. V was clipped by 5 bases and J by 5 bases; unmatched bases: 4. The length of the CDR3 is 13 residues. The covered CDR3 bases are TGTGCCAGCAGCCCCCGGACAGGGTATGGC. Its protein product is CASSPRTGYG. The whole CDR3 is CASSPRTGYGYTF.

This clone was seen more than once but under ten times. The observed sequence ends 3 residues before the CDR3 terminus, with the missing tail filled in from the germline J gene. The genes are TRBV5-1 and TRBJ1-3; 7 bases are shared with TRBD1. Trimming took 5 bases from V and 0 from J; bases not matched to a gene: 2. The V gene's germline CDR1 is SGHRS and CDR2 YFSETQ. The CDR3 contains 14 residues. Incomplete CDR3 DNA: TGCGCCAGCAGTACAGGGGACTCTGGAAACACC. Translating gives CASSTGDSGNT. The entire CDR3 is CASSTGDSGNTIYF.

As concerns this clone: The read stops 3 residues short of the end of the CDR3; the missing end is completed from the germline J gene. The V call is TRBV7-6, the J call TRBJ1-1; unclear D gene. With 1 base removed from V and 6 bases from J, the gap between germline ends came to 6 bases. Looked up from germline, CDR1 is SGHVS and CDR2 is FNYEAQ. This CDR3 is built from 12 residues. The CDR3 bases that were read are TGTGCCAGCAGCTTAGACATCCCTGAA. It is translated as CASSLDIPE. Given in full, the CDR3 is CASSLDIPEAFF.

This clone was found many times. The observed sequence ends 3 residues before the CDR3 terminus, with the missing tail filled in from the germline J gene. The chain combines TRBV6-2 or TRBV6-3 with TRBJ2-3; 10 bases map to TRBD1. V shed 5 bases, J shed 6 bases, and the junction held 14 bases outside the gene matches. Germline CDR1 reads MNHEY; CDR2 reads SVGEGT. CDR3 size: 17 residues. The CDR3 loop is CASSPRDRGMVPDTQYF. The covered CDR3 bases are TGTGCCAGCAGTCCCCGGGACAGGGGAATGGTACCGGATACG.

This clone was found a few times. The CDR3 extends 3 residues past the end of the read, so its final part is completed from the germline J gene. The chain recombines TRBV20-1 with TRBJ2-1; 9 bases map to TRBD2. The J segment lost 7 bases and the V segment lost 5 bases, leaving 6 bases of the junction unmatched. Germline V gives CDR1 DFQATT, CDR2 SNEGSKA (reference sequence). The length of the CDR3 is 13 residues. CDR3 bases read: TGCAGTGCTCCGATGACTAGCGGTAATGAG. Amino acid sequence: CSAPMTSGNE. The CDR3 as a whole reads CSAPMTSGNEQFF.

This clone was recorded many times. The CDR3 end falls 3 residues outside the read, so it is completed with the germline J gene. This rearrangement joins TRBV6-2 or TRBV6-3 to TRBJ2-1, with TRBD2 matching over 11 bases. CDR3 length: 17 amino acids. V lost 0 bases, J lost 3 bases, and 4 bases stayed unmatched. Germline-derived CDR1 and CDR2 are MNHEY and SVGEGT. CDR3 sequence reads: CASSYSPSGGIYNEQFF. The covered CDR3 bases are TGTGCCAGCAGTTACTCGCCTAGCGGGGGGATCTACAATGAG.

This clone was observed at least ten times. CDR3 in amino acids: CSASRGGLYNEQFF. The DNA read from the CDR3 is TGCAGTGCTAGCCGGGGGGGACTCTACAATGAG. V gene TRBV20-1 combines with J gene TRBJ2-1, with 8 bases identical to TRBD2. The observed sequence ends 3 residues before the CDR3 terminus, with the missing tail filled in from the germline J gene. With V trimmed by 3 bases and J by 3 bases, 4 bases remained unmatched. The CDR3 totals 14 residues. Germline values: CDR1 DFQATT, CDR2 SNEGSKA (reference sequence).

As for this clone: Sequencing ends 3 residues short of the CDR3 end; the germline J gene provides the rest. This chain joins TRBV5-1 and TRBJ2-5; 11 bases match TRBD1. Germline V gene sequence: CDR1 SGHRS, CDR2 YFSETQ. The CDR3 is 16 amino acids. Trimming took 4 bases from V and 4 from J; bases not matched to a gene: 9. The CDR3 spells CASSHTGTGGRETQYF. The DNA read from the CDR3 is TGCGCCAGCAGCCATACCGGGACAGGGGGTCGAGAGACC.